The rows below give T cell receptor beta chains drawn from one sample of a study of metastatic and nonmetastatic thyroid tumors. TCRdb re-called clones from the PCR reads using MiXCR. The data show 30,000 or so clones, about 18% seen once. The sample consisted of blood. Receptor source: a female donor with papillary thyroid cancer or a benign thyroid nodule (not recorded which). Some clones in this sample may be carry-over from other donors' samples. Each CDR3 is given with its conserved first and last residue. Fields, in order: J gene, V gene, D gene, clone size, CDR3 DNA, CDR3 protein. The D gene is left open where the match is weak. Clone size appears in some rows only: once, few, many, or a class for an expanded clone.

TRBJ1-4,TRBV11-2,TRBD1,many,TGTGCCAGCAGCTTCGACAGGGGCGGGAATGAAAAACTGTTTTTT,CASSFDRGGNEKLFF
TRBJ1-2,TRBV19,NA,NA,TGTGCCAGTAGTGAGGGGGGGGTCTATGGCTACACCTTC,CASSEGGVYGYTF
TRBJ1-5,TRBV11-2,NA,medium-sized,TGTGCCAGCAGCTTAGGATCGGGACGTCTCAATCAGCCCCAGCATTTT,CASSLGSGRLNQPQHF
TRBJ1-1,TRBV20-1,NA,NA,TGCAGTGCCAGGGATGTTGGAACTGAAGCTTTCTTT,CSARDVGTEAFF
TRBJ2-7,TRBV18,NA,many,TGTGCCAGCTCACCACCGTTAGGCTACGAGCAGTACTTC,CASSPPLGYEQYF
TRBJ2-2,TRBV18,NA,NA,TGTGCCAGCTCAAGGTTCTCAGGGGTGAACACCGGGGAGCTGTTTTTT,CASSRFSGVNTGELFF
TRBJ2-1,TRBV10-1,NA,many,TGCGCCAGCAGTGAGTCGATGGTGGGTAATGAGCAGTTCTTC,CASSESMVGNEQFF
TRBJ1-1,TRBV12-3/TRBV12-4,NA,NA,TGTGCCAGCAGTTTGGGAGGGCATGGCACTGAAGCTTTCTTT,CASSLGGHGTEAFF
TRBJ1-1,TRBV20-1,NA,NA,TGCAGTGCAAACAGGCTGGGTCTCCTTGAAGCTTTCTTT,CSANRLGLLEAFF
TRBJ2-1,TRBV24-1,NA,few,TGTGCCACCAGTGGTACAGGGTTGGGCAATGAGCAGTTCTTC,CATSGTGLGNEQFF
TRBJ1-5,TRBV20-1,TRBD1,many,TGCAGTGCCCACGGACAGGGAGGAAATCAGCCCCAGCATTTT,CSAHGQGGNQPQHF
TRBJ2-5,TRBV19,NA,many,TGTGCCAGTAGTCTTACAGCCCAAGAGACCCAGTACTTC,CASSLTAQETQYF
TRBJ2-1,TRBV12-3/TRBV12-4,TRBD2,many,TGTGCCAGCAGTTTGACTAGCGGGGGAATCGGCTCCTACAATGAGCAGTTCTTC,CASSLTSGGIGSYNEQFF
TRBJ2-2,TRBV7-2,TRBD2,many,TGTGCCAGCAGCTCAGCGGGGGGGCCTAGTACCGGGGAGCTGTTTTTT,CASSSAGGPSTGELFF
TRBJ2-7,TRBV19,TRBD1,many,TGTGCAGTAGCCATGACCCGGGACAGGGAGCAGTACTTC,CAVAMTRDREQYF
TRBJ1-1,TRBV7-6,TRBD1,many,TGTGCCAGCAGCTTGGGACAGGCCACTGAAGCTTTCTTT,CASSLGQATEAFF
TRBJ1-6,TRBV3-1,NA,few,TGTGCCAGCAGCCTCCGGACAGAGGGGGCACCCCTCCACTTT,CASSLRTEGAPLHF
TRBJ2-2,TRBV7-3,NA,NA,TGTGCCAGCAGCGCCGGGCCTTCCATGACCGGGCAGCTGTTATTT,CASSAGPSMTGQLLF
TRBJ2-1,TRBV28,NA,many,TGTGCCAGCAGTTTAGTGCCGGCCTACAATGAGCAGTTCTTC,CASSLVPAYNEQFF
TRBJ2-2,TRBV2,NA,NA,TGTGCCAGCAGTGAAGGTTGGAGGGCCGTCCCCGGGGAGCTGTTTTTT,CASSEGWRAVPGELFF
TRBJ2-7,TRBV18,NA,many,TGTGCCAGCTCACTTAGACAACAGAACATGCAGCAGTACTTC,CASSLRQQNMQQYF
TRBJ2-3,TRBV2,NA,few,TGTGCCAGCGGGGGAGCTAGCCTAGATACGCAGTATTTT,CASGGASLDTQYF
TRBJ1-4,TRBV19,NA,many,TGTGCCAGTAGTATGGGGTCGGATGAAAAACTGTTTTTT,CASSMGSDEKLFF
TRBJ2-7,TRBV7-3,TRBD2,NA,TGTGCCAGCAGCCCTAGCGGGGGTTACTACGAGCAGTACTTC,CASSPSGGYYEQYF
TRBJ2-1,TRBV9,NA,NA,TGTGCCAGCAGCGGAAATGAGCAGTTCTTC,CASSGNEQFF
TRBJ2-1,TRBV2,TRBD2,many,TGTGCCAGCGGAGAGAGGGGACTAGCGGATGAGCAGTTCTTC,CASGERGLADEQFF
TRBJ1-2,TRBV11-2,NA,medium-sized,TGTGCCAGCAGCTTAGATTTTGGGTATGGCTACACCTTC,CASSLDFGYGYTF
TRBJ1-2,TRBV4-1,NA,medium-sized,TGCGCCAGCAGCCACCAGGGGTATCATGGCTACACCTTC,CASSHQGYHGYTF
TRBJ2-2,TRBV6-1,NA,NA,TGTGCCAGCAGTCGCACGACAGGAACGAACACCGGGGAGCTGTTTTTT,CASSRTTGTNTGELFF
TRBJ1-2,TRBV27,NA,many,TGTGCCAGCCCACAACGGGGCGGGCCTCACTATGGCTACACCTTC,CASPQRGGPHYGYTF
TRBJ2-2,TRBV6-1,TRBD2,NA,TGTGCCAGGGGCGGGGGACTAGCGTTCACCGGGGAGCTGTTTTTT,CARGGGLAFTGELFF
TRBJ2-1,TRBV2,TRBD1,many,TGTGCCAGCAGTGAACACAGGACAGGGGGCTTCTACAATGAGCAGTTCTTC,CASSEHRTGGFYNEQFF
TRBJ1-4,TRBV20-1,TRBD1,NA,TGCAGTGCGCAGGGGGCAAGGGAAAAACTGTTTTTT,CSAQGAREKLFF
TRBJ2-1,TRBV11-2,NA,NA,TGTGCCAGCAGCTTAGGTTCCGTTTTTGAGCAGTTCTTC,CASSLGSVFEQFF
TRBJ2-1,TRBV7-2,TRBD2,NA,TGTGCCAGCAGCCTGACTAGCGCTTACAATGAGCAGTTCTTC,CASSLTSAYNEQFF
TRBJ2-3,TRBV5-1,TRBD2,many,TGCGCCAGCAGCTCCTCTAGCGGGGGGTACGACACAGATACGCAGTATTTT,CASSSSSGGYDTDTQYF
TRBJ2-5,TRBV12-3/TRBV12-4,NA,medium-sized,TGTGCCAGCAGCCCGGGGGAACGGGAGACCCAGTACTTC,CASSPGERETQYF
TRBJ2-2,TRBV27,NA,many,TGTGCCAGCGGGCCTGTTGGCAGGGGCCCCGGGGAGCTGTTTTTT,CASGPVGRGPGELFF
TRBJ2-7,TRBV11-3,NA,many,TGTGCCAGCAGCTTACGAGTTGGGTACTCCTCCTACGAGCAGTACTTC,CASSLRVGYSSYEQYF
TRBJ2-7,TRBV24-1,NA,few,TGTGCCACCAGTGAGTCCGGGACAAAGCTCTACGAGCAGTACTTC,CATSESGTKLYEQYF